This paragraph covers one TCR beta chain sequence. The treatment is: preoperative locoregional IRX-2 cytokine immunotherapy. Samples came from a phase Ib trial of preoperative locoregional IRX-2 cytokine immunotherapy. This record comes from a study of preoperative IRX-2 immunotherapy in early breast cancer. Generated by immunoSEQ multiplex PCR, the TCRdb table keeps only in-frame clones and is missing some. The sample yields 40,000 or so clones, over 85% seen once. This clonotype originated in a human donor with breast cancer. Specimen: tumor tissue, collected after IRX-2 immunotherapy.

CDR3 coding DNA: TGTGCCAGCAGTTTCCCCGCCGCCAGGCGCTATGGCTACACCTTC. As protein: CASSFPAARRYGYTF. This chain connects TRBV28 to TRBJ1-2; the D is unclear. This CDR3 spans 15 amino acids. Germline V lookup: CDR1 MDHEN, CDR2 SYDVKM. V lost 3 bases, J lost 4 bases, and 15 bases lay in between.